In its sample, the clone carrying this T cell receptor (beta chain) was seen a few times. Its target is unknown. CDR3 length: 15 amino acids. CDR1 is SGHRS, CDR2 YFSETQ, per germline. V lost 3 bases and J lost 7; bases outside the gene matches: 9. Russia was home to the donors, healthy Caucasian individuals aged about 6 to 100. The data originate from a study of blood T cells in healthy people across ages. Findings of the study overall: Aged donors had fewer naive CD4+ cells and lower diversity than long-lived donors.

The authors ran a second PCR of 7 to 11 cycles using a sample-barcoded 5' primer and a J-beta primer mix. TCRdb reanalysed the 5' RACE reads using MiXCR and keeps one entry per CDR3 protein. The sample yields around 800,000 distinct CDR3 sequences, about 48% seen once. The receptor was isolated from a man older than 75 in good health. The rearrangement joins TRBV5-1 to TRBJ2-1; 8 bases map to TRBD1. Sequencing was done on a sample of blood. DNA for the CDR3: TGCGCCAGCAGCTGGGGGACAGGCCGGGGAAATGAGCAGTTCTTC. Protein product: CASSWGTGRGNEQFF.